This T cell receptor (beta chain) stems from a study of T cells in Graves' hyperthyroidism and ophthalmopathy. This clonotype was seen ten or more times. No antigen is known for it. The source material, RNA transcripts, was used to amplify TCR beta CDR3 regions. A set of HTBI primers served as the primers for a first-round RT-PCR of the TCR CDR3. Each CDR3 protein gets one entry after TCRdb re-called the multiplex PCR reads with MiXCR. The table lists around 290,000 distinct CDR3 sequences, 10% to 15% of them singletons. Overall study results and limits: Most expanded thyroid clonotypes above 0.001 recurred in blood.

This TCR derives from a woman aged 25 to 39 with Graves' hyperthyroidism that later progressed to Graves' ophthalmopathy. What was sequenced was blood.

CDR3 protein: CASSPSGVSHNEQFF. The CDR3 nucleotides read TGTGCCAGCAGTCCGTCGGGGGTAAGCCACAATGAGCAGTTCTTC. The chain combines TRBV12-3 or TRBV12-4 with TRBJ2-1; possible D gene TRBD2, 6 bases. The CDR3 spans 15 residues. V was trimmed by 5 bases and J by 5 bases, leaving 16 bases between them.